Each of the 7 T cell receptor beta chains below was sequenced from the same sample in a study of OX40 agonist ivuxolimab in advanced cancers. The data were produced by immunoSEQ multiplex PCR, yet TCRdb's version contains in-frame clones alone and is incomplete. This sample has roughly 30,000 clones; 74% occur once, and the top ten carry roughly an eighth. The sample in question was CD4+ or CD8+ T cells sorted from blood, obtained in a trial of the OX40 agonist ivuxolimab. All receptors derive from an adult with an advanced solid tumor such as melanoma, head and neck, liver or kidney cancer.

CDR3 nucleotide sequence: TGTGCCAGCAGTCCCCCGGACAGGGACAAGACCCAGTACTTC. Translating it yields CASSPPDRDKTQYF. The chain combines TRBV27 with TRBJ2-5, with 8 bases identical to TRBD1. J gave up 6 bases and V 5 bases, and 8 bases lay outside the gene matches. The CDR3 covers 14 residues. From germline, CDR1 is MNHEY and CDR2 SMNVEV (reference sequence).

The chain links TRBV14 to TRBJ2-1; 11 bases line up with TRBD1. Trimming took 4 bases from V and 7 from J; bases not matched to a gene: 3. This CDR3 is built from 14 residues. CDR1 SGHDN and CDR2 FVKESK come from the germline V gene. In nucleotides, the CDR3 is TGTGCCAGCAGCCGCCGGGACAGGGGGAATGAGCAGTTCTTC. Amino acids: CASSRRDRGNEQFF.

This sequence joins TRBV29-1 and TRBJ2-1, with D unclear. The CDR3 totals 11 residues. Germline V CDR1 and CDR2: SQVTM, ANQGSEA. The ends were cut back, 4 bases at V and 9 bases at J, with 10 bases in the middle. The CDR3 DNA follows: TGCAGCGTTGGTGGGTACGTTGAGCAGTTCTTC. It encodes CSVGGYVEQFF.

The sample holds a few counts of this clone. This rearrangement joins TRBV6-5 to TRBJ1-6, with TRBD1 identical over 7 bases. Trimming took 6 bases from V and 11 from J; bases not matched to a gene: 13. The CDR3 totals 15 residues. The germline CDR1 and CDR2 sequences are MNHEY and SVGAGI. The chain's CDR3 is CASSPIYAGGTPLHF. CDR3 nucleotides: TGTGCCAGCAGCCCTATCTATGCAGGGGGGACACCCCTCCACTTT.

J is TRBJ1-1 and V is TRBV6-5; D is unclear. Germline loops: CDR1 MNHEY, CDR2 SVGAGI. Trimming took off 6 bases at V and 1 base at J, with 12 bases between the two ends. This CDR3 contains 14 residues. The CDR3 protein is CASRSENRNTEAFF. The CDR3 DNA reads TGTGCCAGCAGGTCAGAAAATAGGAACACTGAAGCTTTCTTT.

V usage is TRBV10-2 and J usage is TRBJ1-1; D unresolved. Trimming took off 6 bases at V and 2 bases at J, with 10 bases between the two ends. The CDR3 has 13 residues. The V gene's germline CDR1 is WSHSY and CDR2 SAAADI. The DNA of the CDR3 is TGCGCCAGCAGCACGACGGTTAACACTGAAGCTTTCTTT. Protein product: CASSTTVNTEAFF.

The CDR3 loop is CASRKIRGGPIYEQYF. For the CDR3, the DNA is TGTGCCAGCAGAAAGATACGGGGGGGGCCGATTTACGAGCAGTACTTC. J is TRBJ2-7 and V is TRBV11-2, with TRBD2 matching 8 bases. This CDR3 region has 16 residues. Germline V CDR1 and CDR2: SGHAT, FQNNGV. The V and J ends lost 6 bases and 4 bases, in that order; junction bases with no gene match: 14.